This is a list of T cell receptor beta chains from one sample in a study of T cell changes during pregnancy in multiple sclerosis. Produced via immunoSEQ multiplex PCR; TCRdb's table is partial and in-frame only. The top ten hold roughly 0.21% of the sample, which has some 77,000 clones, roughly 92% seen once. The sample in question was CD4+ T cells from peripheral blood mononuclear cells, obtained before pregnancy. Receptors were obtained from a female donor with multiple sclerosis, enrolled in a pregnancy study. The CDR3 runs from the conserved cysteine through the conserved F or W. The D gene is left open where the match is weak. A row's size may be missing; if present it is once, few, many or a size class.

>TRBJ1-3|TRBV28|NA|TRBD1
TGTGCCAGCAGCCTTCTAGGGGGCCCCATATATTTT
CASSLLGGPIYF
>TRBJ2-1|TRBV28|NA|TRBD2
TGTGCCAGCAGACCAACACTAGCGAGTGAGCAGTTCTTC
CASRPTLASEQFF
>TRBJ1-3|TRBV28|NA|NA
TGTGCCAGCAGTGTGGTGACGGGGGCCATATATTTT
CASSVVTGAIYF
>TRBJ2-3|TRBV9|NA|TRBD1
TGTGCCAGCAGCGCCACAGGGGGGAATATCCGAGATACGCAGTATTTT
CASSATGGNIRDTQYF
>TRBJ1-4|TRBV5-1|NA|NA
TGCGCCAGCAGCCCAGGTAGTGATAATGAAAAACTGTTTTTT
CASSPGSDNEKLFF
>TRBJ2-7|TRBV28|NA|NA
TGTGCCAGCACCTCAAGTGAGCGGACTACCTACGAGCAGTACTTC
CASTSSERTTYEQYF
>TRBJ2-1|TRBV28|NA|TRBD2
TGTGCCAGCACCGAAGGCGGGAGGGCCCTCAATGAGCAGTTCTTC
CASTEGGRALNEQFF
>TRBJ1-4|TRBV5-1|NA|TRBD1
TGCGCCAGCAGCAACGGACAGGGGGTTCGGGAAAAACTGTTTTTT
CASSNGQGVREKLFF
>TRBJ2-3|TRBV7-3|NA|TRBD2
TGTGCCAGCAGCCCCCTCGGACTAGCGGGGGGAACAGATACGCAGTATTTT
CASSPLGLAGGTDTQYF
>TRBJ2-3|TRBV18|NA|TRBD2
TGTGCCAGCTCACCCCCTGGAGCGGGATGGGGCACAGATACGCAGTATTTT
CASSPPGAGWGTDTQYF
>TRBJ1-1|TRBV5-1|NA|NA
TGCGCCAGCAGCTTGTCCTTCACTTTAGGACAGATTAACACTGAAGCTTTCTTT
CASSLSFTLGQINTEAFF
>TRBJ2-7|TRBV7-3|NA|TRBD1
TGTGCCAGCAGCTTGACAGGGGTCGGCTACGAGCAGTACTTC
CASSLTGVGYEQYF
>TRBJ1-3|TRBV30|NA|NA
TGTGCCTGGAGCTCGTCTGGAAACACCATATATTTT
CAWSSSGNTIYF
>TRBJ1-3|TRBV7-7|NA|TRBD1
TGTGCCAGCAGCTTAGATCGGGGACAGGGGGCGCGAGGAAACACCATATATTTT
CASSLDRGQGARGNTIYF
>TRBJ2-2|TRBV4-1|NA|TRBD1
TGCGCCAGCAGCCCAGATCAAGGACAGGGTGTCCCCGGGGAGCTGTTTTTT
CASSPDQGQGVPGELFF
>TRBJ2-7|TRBV19|NA|TRBD1
TGTGCCAGTAGCCCGCGAAGACAGGGGTTATTCGAGGTCCACGAGCAGTACTTC
CASSPRRQGLFEVHEQYF
>TRBJ2-7|TRBV28|once|TRBD1
TGTGCCAGCAGTCCCAAGGACAGGGTATCTGTGGAAGTCTTTAACGAGCAGTACTTC
CASSPKDRVSVEVFNEQYF
>TRBJ1-4|TRBV9|NA|NA
TGTGCCAGCAGCGTAGGGGCAGGGGCAACTAATGAAAAACTGTTTTTT
CASSVGAGATNEKLFF
>TRBJ2-3|TRBV7-2|NA|TRBD2
TGTGCCAGCAGCTCCAGGCTAGCGGGAGGGGCTGATACGCAGTATTTT
CASSSRLAGGADTQYF
>TRBJ2-7|TRBV5-1|NA|NA
TGCGCCAGCAGCTTGCGGCAGGGGATGGCCTACGAGCAGTACTTC
CASSLRQGMAYEQYF
>TRBJ2-5|TRBV11-2|NA|NA
TGTGCCAGCAGCTCCCCTCCCTATCTGGAGACCCAGTACTTC
CASSSPPYLETQYF
>TRBJ1-1|TRBV11-2|NA|NA
TGTGCCAGCAGCTTCTCATTGAGGGCTGCTGAAGCTTTCTTT
CASSFSLRAAEAFF
>TRBJ2-7|TRBV28|once|NA
TGTGCCAGCAGTTTATGGGGTGACATCTCATACGAGCAGTACTTC
CASSLWGDISYEQYF
>TRBJ2-3|TRBV7-2|NA|TRBD2
TGTGCCAGCAGCTTAATACTAGCGGGTACGCAGTATTTT
CASSLILAGTQYF
>TRBJ1-3|TRBV10-3|NA|TRBD1
TGTGCCATCAGTGAAGGGACAGGGGGTGGAAACACCATATATTTT
CAISEGTGGGNTIYF
>TRBJ2-3|TRBV5-1|NA|NA
TGCGCCAGCAGCTTGGAGGGCAGGGGTCTCACAGATACGCAGTATTTT
CASSLEGRGLTDTQYF
>TRBJ1-1|TRBV7-9|NA|NA
TGTGCCAGCAGCCTGCTTACTCAGAACACTGAAGCTTTCTTT
CASSLLTQNTEAFF
>TRBJ1-1|TRBV28|NA|TRBD1
TGTGCCAGCAGCCTCAGCCCGGGACAGGAGAACACTGAAGCTTTCTTT
CASSLSPGQENTEAFF
>TRBJ1-5|TRBV19|NA|TRBD1
TGTGCCAGTAGTCACGGACAGGACAATCAGCCCCAGCATTTT
CASSHGQDNQPQHF
>TRBJ2-7|TRBV19|NA|NA
TGTGCCAGTAGTAACGGCGACGGAGACGAGCAGTACTTC
CASSNGDGDEQYF
>TRBJ2-1|TRBV21-1|once|NA
TGTGCCAGCACCTCCGGGGAGCGTTACAATGAGCAGTTCTTC
CASTSGERYNEQFF
>TRBJ2-7|TRBV4-1|NA|NA
TGCGCCAGCAGCCAAGGAGTAGGACAGCTACCTTACGAGCAGTACTTC
CASSQGVGQLPYEQYF
>TRBJ1-5|TRBV5-6|NA|NA
TGTGCCAGCAGCTTGGTCGATCAGCCCCAGCATTTT
CASSLVDQPQHF
>TRBJ1-1|TRBV30|NA|NA
TGTGCCTGGACAGGGCCATTACTGGTCGCTTTCTTT
CAWTGPLLVAFF
>TRBJ2-5|TRBV5-1|NA|NA
TGCGCCAGCAGCCCCCACAAGACCCAGTACTTC
CASSPHKTQYF
>TRBJ1-5|TRBV15|NA|NA
TGTGCCACCAGCAGAGGGGGCACAGTGGATCAGCCCCAGCATTTT
CATSRGGTVDQPQHF
>TRBJ1-1|TRBV6-1|NA|NA
TGTGCCAGCAGTGTCCGAGGGGAGGGGGCTGAAGCTTTCTTT
CASSVRGEGAEAFF
>TRBJ1-5|TRBV19|NA|NA
TGTGCCAGTAGCGTACCTACCAATCAGCCCCAGCATTTT
CASSVPTNQPQHF
>TRBJ2-2|TRBV5-1|NA|NA
TGCGCCAGCATTGGGCCGAACACCGGGGAGCTGTTTTTT
CASIGPNTGELFF
>TRBJ1-3|TRBV5-1|NA|TRBD1
TGCGCCAGCAGCATGCTGAAAGCAGGGGGCTCTGGAAACACCATATATTTT
CASSMLKAGGSGNTIYF
>TRBJ1-1|TRBV6-5|NA|TRBD1
TGTGCCAGCAGCGACTCCGGGACAGGTTTAGCTTTCTTT
CASSDSGTGLAFF